These 2 T cell receptor beta chains were all obtained from the same sample, sequenced in a study of low-dose radiotherapy and immunotherapy resistance in tumors. With TRAV- and TRBV-specific primers, first-strand cDNA was made, covering the alpha and beta chains. TCR amplification used around 20 PCR cycles, a constant-region primer and a V-primer adapter. One entry per CDR3 protein, called by TCRdb with MiXCR from the reads. The table lists more than 45,000 distinct CDR3 sequences, 20% to 25% of them singletons. Time point here: before trial treatment. This material consisted of PBMCs, taken before treatment. The receptor set was obtained from a male donor with prostate cancer.

The table lists this clonotype with many counts. DNA of the CDR3: TGTGCCACCAGCAGGGGACTGACCGGGGAGCTGTTTTTT. Encoded protein: CATSRGLTGELFF. This rearrangement joins TRBV15 to TRBJ2-2, with D perhaps TRBD2 (6 bases). Deletions cut 3 bases from V and 5 bases from J, with 7 bases between. The CDR3 sequence is 13 residues long. Germline CDR1 LNHNV, CDR2 YYDKDF (reference sequence).

The chain employs TRBV19 and TRBJ1-1; D not resolved. CDR3 length: 13 residues. The ends were cut back, 2 bases at V and 1 base at J, with 5 bases in the middle. CDR1 and CDR2 from the germline V gene are LNHDA and SQIVND (reference sequence). The DNA for the CDR3 is TGTGCCAGTAGTATATCGGGGAACACTGAAGCTTTCTTT. Amino acids: CASSISGNTEAFF.